What follows describes a single T cell receptor beta chain. Its antigen specificity is not known. No much larger clonotype is one base removed from it; base qualities were not supplied. TCR cDNA was synthesized by 5'RACE template switching, through which a universal primer site and unique molecular identifiers were introduced. Priming of cDNA synthesis was performed from both the TCR alpha and TCR beta constant segments. Libraries were amplified in two PCR steps, with sample barcodes and sequencing adapters added in the second step. Sequencing of the libraries was done on either Illumina HiSeq 2500 (2x100 bp) or NovaSeq (2x150 bp). Regarding the original processing steps: Demultiplexing of reads and collapsing into UMI consensus sequences were performed with MIGEC, and V(D)J alignment was carried out with MiXCR. Using edgeR on replicate PBMC samples, clonotypes were called vaccine-responding if FDR was below 0.01 and the log2 fold change was above 5 up to day 15. CD4 or CD8 identity was assigned to each bulk clonotype according to whether the clonotype was present at higher abundance in the sequenced CD4 repertoire or the sequenced CD8 repertoire. TCRdb reprocessed the public reads (quality trimming at Q25 with fastp, clone calling with MiXCR) and kept in-frame beta chains. When rows share a CDR3 protein, they turn into one entry using the most common DNA and genes. V and J calls and clone size were set by TCRdb, not the authors. For this sample there are roughly 500,000 distinct CDR3 sequences; 15% to 20% appear just once. In total, the top ten clones hold 14% of the sample.

The cysteine opens and the phenylalanine closes a CDR3 of 13 amino acids. CDR3 DNA only is kept here, 39 bases in frame from base 1. A distance of 8 bases separates the germline ends of V and J, which lose 2 bases and 6 bases respectively. Reading the germline V gene gives CDR1 KGHSH and CDR2 LQKENI. These data come from a study of T cells after yellow fever vaccination (dated by TCRdb to the late 2010s). As for the study more broadly: Libraries from fractions with low cell numbers were prepared with the SMART-Seq v4 Ultra Low Input RNA kit. Two healthy male donors, one aged 18 to 30 and one aged 30 to 40 years, made up the cohort. To track T-cell clones before and after primary and booster YFV17D yellow fever vaccination, bulk TCR alpha and beta repertoires were sequenced longitudinally. Bulk PBMC replicates and cell subsets were isolated from blood drawn at multiple timepoints before and after both primary and secondary immunization.

Study-level results and caveats: A small share of clonotypes was detected in both CD4 and CD8 compartments, with the overlap likely arising from convergent recombination. Most clones expanded after primary vaccination (roughly 96% of CD4 and around 89% of CD8) were re-detected after the booster, suggesting that broad memory maintenance occurred. Computational filtering was needed because FACS-sorted repertoires could contain abundant contaminating clonotypes from the bulk population. Compared with the primary T-cell response, the secondary T-cell response was weaker but faster, peaking on day 5 rather than day 15. Because the study included only two donors, the extent to which the findings can be generalized is limited.

The label giving this sample's treatment or condition can be read as: live attenuated yellow fever vaccine strain. At each blood-draw timepoint, two biological replicates of bulk PBMCs were obtained. A standard Ficoll-Paque protocol was used to isolate PBMCs from peripheral blood. RNA was extracted with TriZol from bulk PBMCs, CD4 and CD8 fractions, and dextramer-positive and dextramer-negative fractions. This specimen consisted of PBMCs, obtained 15 days after the yellow fever booster vaccination. Here the chain combines TRBV18 and TRBJ1-5; the D segment cannot be called with confidence. The TCR comes from a man under 40 who received the YFV17D yellow fever vaccine. The CDR3 is CASSPIPGQPQHF. The bases read TGTGCCAGCTCACCAATCCCAGGTCAGCCCCAGCATTTT.